The present T cell receptor beta chain was sequenced within a study of vaccination effects on CD4 cells after COVID-19. In regard to this clone: Antigen: not known.

The ends were cut back, 4 bases at V and 5 bases at J, with 9 bases in the middle. There are 13 residues in the CDR3. CDR1 is SGDLS and CDR2 is YYNGEE in the germline V gene. Antigen-specific CD4+ T cells were first expanded with viral peptide pools by the ViraFEST assay and only then sequenced. Having been cultured for roughly 9 days, the cells underwent CD4+ T cell isolation. Every well got 1.5 million to 2.5 million PBMC, which were grown with about 9.6 IU/ml IL-2 and roughly 10 ug/ml peptides. Half-medium replacement with IL-2 medium occurred on days 3 and 7. Assay: immunoSEQ multiplex PCR; the TCRdb copy retains only in-frame clones and omits some. Here the sample spans more than 50,000 clones, roughly 81% being singletons.

The chain links TRBV9 to TRBJ1-4, with a tentative D call TRBD1 (5 bases). The sample was CD4+ T cells from PBMCs cultured with HCoV-229E spike peptides, taken before COVID-19 vaccination. This receptor was obtained from a human donor who received a COVID-19 vaccine. The CDR3 region has the DNA TGTGCCAGCAGCCGTGGGACGAATGAAAAACTGTTTTTT. As protein: CASSRGTNEKLFF.